This T cell receptor (beta chain) was documented in a study of cytomegalovirus exposure and HLA in healthy donors (dated by TCRdb to the late 2010s). Regarding the study in general: In an earlier analysis of roughly 500 of the donors, around 290 Gb of sequence data and approximately 100 million unique TCR beta sequences from roughly 200 million T cells were reported. Of the roughly 400 genotyped donors, roughly 80% were placed in the genetic ancestry cluster associated with self-reported Caucasian donors. HLA typing covered class I and class II loci at four-digit resolution. Along with the 666-subject first cohort, a separate validation cohort of some 130 different subjects was used. In a later genetic analysis, genome-wide SNP genotypes for about three fifths of the roughly 670 donors were used, and that subset was treated as a discovery cohort. In the later analysis, no new phenotypic data were used to find candidate immune exposures; instead, reliance was placed on TCR beta sequences and their occurrence across donors. Among a few hundred genotyped donors of the cohort, an average of approximately 230,000 unique TCR beta nucleotide sequences were sequenced per donor, around 18% of them non-productive. The T cell repertoires of 550 to 850 subjects were profiled by immunosequencing and related to cytomegalovirus serostatus. In an earlier analysis of roughly 580 of the donors, high-throughput TCR beta sequencing was used to judge whether each TCR beta V gene segment behaved as functional or pseudogenic. The study combined high-throughput TCR immunosequencing, statistical association of individual TCRs with disease status, and machine learning to predict cytomegalovirus infection status. A later analysis re-examined previously published TCR beta repertoires from roughly 650 donors and added high-resolution HLA genotyping to investigate patterns of TCR occurrence. Every repertoire in the discovery cohort had been generated on one and the same sequencing platform. Four or five DR-DQ haplotypes were handled as single units for association and clustering because linkage in the cohort was strong. The number of donors typed differed by locus, with roughly 629-640 for A, B, C, DRB1 and DQB1, around 560 for DQA1, nearly 610 for DPA1, and about 450 for DPB1. The aim of the study was to test whether cataloging public T cell receptors could identify signatures of past pathogen exposure. Roughly 300 gigabases of sequencing data and roughly 90 million unique TCR sequences were included in an early release covering around 650 HLA-typed donors. Donor age, sex, ethnicity and CMV serostatus were compiled alongside the repertoire data.

Library method: the immunoSEQ multiplex PCR assay. A mixture of 60 forward primers for TCR Vbeta segments and 13 reverse primers for TCR Jbeta segments was used in the multiplex PCR. A multiplex PCR assay on genomic DNA amplified the CDR3 region of rearranged TCR beta genes. The Illumina HiSeq System was used to sequence the amplified TCR beta libraries as 87-base-pair reads. As for the authors' bioinformatics: A later analysis tallied roughly 80 million unique TCR beta chains across the 700 or so repertoires, and about 12 million of those chains were shared by two or more donors. A nearest-neighbor algorithm error-corrected the raw reads and collapsed the reads into unique sequences, merging closely related sequences to remove PCR and sequencing errors. To assign V, D and J gene segments, CDR3 sequences were aligned to IMGT reference sequences. For a sequence to be retained, at least a six-nucleotide match to both a V gene segment and a J gene segment was required. A rearrangement counted as productive if the CDR3 had no stop codons and remained in frame with V and J, and every other rearrangement counted as non-productive. Following IMGT convention, CDR3 was defined as the stretch from the second conserved V-encoded cysteine up to the conserved J-encoded phenylalanine. Sequences without an unambiguous match to a single V gene segment were excluded from the earlier analysis of about 600 of the donors. An earlier analysis of approximately 590 of the donors called V segments functional above 56.7% productive rearrangements and segregating when the between-donor standard deviation exceeded 5%. A statistical classification framework was developed to diagnose cytomegalovirus status using the catalog of TCR beta chain sequences. In a later analysis, TCR nucleotide sequences were compared against IMGT/GENE-DB human TR gene sequences so that V and J genes could be assigned. A later analysis assigned CDR3 sequences and most-parsimonious VDJ recombination scenarios with the TCRdist pipeline. In a later analysis, each TCR beta chain was defined by its CDR3 amino acid sequence together with its V-gene family, and reads lacking a unique V-gene family were excluded. To address suspected cross-contamination and a sequencing artifact, a later analysis removed around 590 highly shared, low-generation-probability nucleotide sequences. A later analysis calculated a clonal expansion index for each public chain from normalized within-repertoire ranks of inferred template counts. In a later analysis, generation probabilities were computed with a VDJ recombination model fitted to out-of-frame rearrangements, and the resulting probabilities were checked against IGoR. In a later analysis, TCR-TCR, TCR-HLA and TCR-CMV co-occurrence was scored with hypergeometric tests, and a repertoire-size bias correction was applied to TCR pairs. A later analysis estimated false discovery rates by permuting HLA or CMV assignments 20 times. In a later analysis, co-occurring TCRs were grouped using DBSCAN, with TCRdist sequence similarity added in when clustering inside HLA-allele-positive subsets. For co-occurrence clustering, repertoires with fewer than 30,000 or more than 120,000 public chains were excluded, along with roughly 5 repertoires with anomalous nucleotide sharing. TCRdb stores this immuneACCESS table with in-frame sequences only. Part of the clones is absent; in the studies checked, under half of the shortfall reflects unresolved V genes, and no reason is known for the rest. That table supplies the V and J calls and clone size; D and trimming were determined from the DNA. This sample's table has entries for around 140,000 clones. The ten most abundant clones make up over 1.5% of the sample.

The cohort was made up of several hundred healthy bone marrow donors. Cohort members were all nominally healthy when sampled, although unrecorded immune exposures were likely present. The donor was CMV seropositive and was included in the group of 300 or so seropositive cohort members. Each donor provided a peripheral blood sample, and peripheral blood mononuclear cells were used for TCR beta sequencing. The Qiagen DNeasy Blood Extraction Kit was used to extract genomic DNA from the blood cell samples. General conclusions and limits of the study: A later analysis reported that several top co-occurrence clusters appeared linked to parvovirus B19, influenza, CMV and Epstein-Barr virus. A further reported finding was that TCR beta sequences accurately predicted the HLA-A and HLA-B alleles for most subjects in the first cohort. Presence/absence analyses assumed roughly uniform sequencing depth across donors, an assumption that may not hold. The sequencing pipeline was judged likely to have produced a cluster of highly shared sequence variants as a technical artifact. According to a later analysis, most CMV-associated TCR beta chains appeared to be HLA-restricted, and the HLA associations seemed to be driven largely by CMV exposure. Correlated functional status among segregating V segments might reflect linkage disequilibrium, but an unknown experimental factor could not be ruled out. It was suggested by the authors that the approach could potentially be generalized to other disease states and immunological phenotypes. Strong co-occurrence of HLA alleles, especially DR and DQ, made assigning TCR associations to individual alleles difficult. Three of the identified cytomegalovirus-associated TCR beta chains were confirmed in vitro to be specific for cytomegalovirus antigens. The only immune exposure information available for the cohort was CMV serostatus. A total of 150 to 200 TCR beta chains were listed by the study as associated with cytomegalovirus. Specific HLA alleles were associated with around 18,000 TCR beta sequences at a false discovery rate of 0.05 in a later analysis. A later genetic analysis reported fewer N-insertions in productive TCRs among donors in an Asian-associated ancestry cluster than the roughly 650-donor mean. A later analysis found that HLA-associated TCR beta chains were more clonally expanded and had lower generation probabilities than equally common non-associated chains. Roughly 17 rarely observed V segments, including chromosome 9 orphons, were excluded from the earlier analysis of some 590 of the donors because counts were too low. Across donors, most TCR sequences were observed very rarely, whereas some public TCRs were present in many individuals. The cohort was sequenced for TCR beta chains only, and without alpha or paired-chain data the features that could be detected were limited. Cytomegalovirus status was reported to be diagnosed by the classifier with high specificity and sensitivity in both the original and validation cohorts. A later analysis found that TCR association rates varied across HLA loci, with DRB1 alleles showing the most associated TCRs and HLA-C alleles the fewest. Because HLA typing was missing for some donors at each locus, association tests included only the typed subset. An earlier analysis of 587 of the donors showed that most TCR beta V segments appeared in productive rearrangements either about 90% or about 30% of the time, which broadly matched IMGT annotations. A later genetic analysis associated a missense DCLRE1C variant with V-gene and J-gene trimming of TCR beta chains, and an independent cohort replicated the association.

As to this clone: The antigen it recognizes is unknown.

This TCR was recovered from a woman aged 40 to 50 in good health and CMV-seropositive. What was sequenced was PBMCs.

The nucleotides read TGTGCCAGCAGCTTAAAACAGGCCTATGGCTACACCTTC. Protein translation: CASSLKQAYGYTF. The sequence links TRBV11-2 to TRBJ1-2; a weak D assignment points to TRBD1 (5 bases agree). The CDR3 covers 13 residues, taking in both the cysteine and the phenylalanine. Only CDR3 DNA remains: 39 bases, in frame from the first base. From the germline V gene, CDR1 is SGHAT and CDR2 is FQNNGV. V is clipped by 2 bases and J by 4 bases, and the sequence between their germline boundaries is 8 bases long.